This TCR beta chain was captured by sequencing in a study of cytomegalovirus exposure and HLA in healthy donors. Comment on this clone: Antigen specificity is unknown.

Overall study findings and caveats: In a later analysis, HLA-associated beta chains showed higher expansion and lower generation probabilities than comparable chains.

The PCR contained 60 Vbeta and 13 Jbeta primers. TCRdb's table, derived via immunoSEQ multiplex PCR, lists solely in-frame clones and lacks some. Of roughly 140,000 clones listed, 55% to 70% were seen once; the top ten hold 2.5% to 3.5%. This TCR was recovered from a woman aged 25 to 39 in good health and CMV-seropositive. Sequenced sample: PBMCs.

The CDR3 spells CASRSNGGEKLFF. The CDR3 DNA reads TGTGCCAGCAGGTCCAACGGAGGTGAAAAACTGTTTTTT. This rearrangement joins TRBV2 to TRBJ1-4; D ambiguous. V lost 6 bases, J lost 7 bases, and 12 bases lay in between. The germline V gene has CDR1 SNHLY and CDR2 FYNNEI. CDR3 length: 13 residues.